A selection of T cell receptor beta chains follows, all from one sample in a study of cytomegalovirus exposure and HLA in healthy donors. TCRdb keeps only in-frame clones here, not all; method: immunoSEQ multiplex PCR. The table includes 150,000 or so clones, roughly 81% detected once. Sequenced sample: PBMCs. These TCRs come from a woman aged 18-30 years in good health and CMV-seropositive. Both conserved end residues are part of each CDR3. Each record gives: clone size, J gene, D gene, V gene, CDR3 DNA, CDR3 protein. D genes are given only for firm matches. The size entry is marked missing in some rows and otherwise reads once, few, many or a size class.

clone_size: few; j_call: TRBJ2-5; d_call: -; v_call: TRBV18; cdr3_nt: TGTGCCAGCTCCTGGGGGGATCAAGAGACCCAGTACTTC; cdr3_aa: CASSWGDQETQYF
clone_size: -; j_call: TRBJ2-1; d_call: TRBD1; v_call: TRBV9; cdr3_nt: TGTGCCAGCAGCGTCAGTTTCTTACAGGGGGACAATGAGCAGTTCTTC; cdr3_aa: CASSVSFLQGDNEQFF
clone_size: -; j_call: TRBJ2-3; d_call: -; v_call: TRBV19; cdr3_nt: TGTGCCAGTAGTATAGGTCCGGACACCTTAGAACCAGATACGCAGTATTTT; cdr3_aa: CASSIGPDTLEPDTQYF
clone_size: -; j_call: TRBJ1-2; d_call: TRBD1; v_call: TRBV9; cdr3_nt: TGTGCCAGAAGCGTAAGTCCAGGGACAGGGTATGGCTACACCTTC; cdr3_aa: CARSVSPGTGYGYTF
clone_size: -; j_call: TRBJ2-7; d_call: TRBD1; v_call: TRBV18; cdr3_nt: TGTGCCAGCTCACCACCGACAGGGGAGGTAAGCGAGCAGTACTTC; cdr3_aa: CASSPPTGEVSEQYF
clone_size: -; j_call: TRBJ2-3; d_call: -; v_call: TRBV6-5; cdr3_nt: TGTGCCAGCACCTGGGGGCCTACTAGCACAGATACGCAGTATTTT; cdr3_aa: CASTWGPTSTDTQYF
clone_size: -; j_call: TRBJ1-3; d_call: -; v_call: TRBV25-1; cdr3_nt: TGTGCCAGCAGTGAATTGGGGGGCTCTGGAAACACCATATATTTT; cdr3_aa: CASSELGGSGNTIYF
clone_size: -; j_call: TRBJ1-4; d_call: -; v_call: TRBV6-5; cdr3_nt: TGTGCCAGCAGTTATCCTCCTGGGGGGGGAGAAAAACTGTTTTTT; cdr3_aa: CASSYPPGGGEKLFF
clone_size: -; j_call: TRBJ1-2; d_call: -; v_call: TRBV29-1; cdr3_nt: TGCAGCGTTGTCTGGGCTACTAACTATGGCTACACCTTC; cdr3_aa: CSVVWATNYGYTF
clone_size: -; j_call: TRBJ2-1; d_call: TRBD2; v_call: TRBV5-1; cdr3_nt: TGCGCCAGCAGCGAGACCCCCCCGAGGGTGCTAGCGGGGGGGCCTAATGAGCAGTTCTTC; cdr3_aa: CASSETPPRVLAGGPNEQFF
clone_size: few; j_call: TRBJ1-2; d_call: -; v_call: TRBV4-1; cdr3_nt: TGCGCCAGCAGCCAAGGGGGGCAAGACTATGGCTACACCTTC; cdr3_aa: CASSQGGQDYGYTF
clone_size: -; j_call: TRBJ2-7; d_call: TRBD1; v_call: TRBV9; cdr3_nt: TGTGCCAGCAGCGTAGCACCGGGACAGACCTACGAGCAGTACTTC; cdr3_aa: CASSVAPGQTYEQYF
clone_size: -; j_call: TRBJ2-7; d_call: TRBD2; v_call: TRBV4-2; cdr3_nt: TGTGCCAGCAGCCAACTAGCGGGGGATTCCTACGAGCAGTACTTC; cdr3_aa: CASSQLAGDSYEQYF
clone_size: -; j_call: TRBJ2-1; d_call: TRBD2; v_call: TRBV28; cdr3_nt: TGTGCCAGCAGTTTTCTAGCGGGGATTAACAATGAGCAGTTCTTC; cdr3_aa: CASSFLAGINNEQFF
clone_size: -; j_call: TRBJ2-7; d_call: TRBD2; v_call: TRBV30; cdr3_nt: TGTGCCTGGAGTGTACTCTGGCAAGCGGGGGGGCAGCCGGGCGAGCAGTACTTC; cdr3_aa: CAWSVLWQAGGQPGEQYF
clone_size: once; j_call: TRBJ1-3; d_call: -; v_call: TRBV30; cdr3_nt: TGTGCCTGGATAAGGTTCAGGGAGGGAGGAAACACCATATATTTT; cdr3_aa: CAWIRFREGGNTIYF
clone_size: -; j_call: TRBJ1-4; d_call: TRBD1; v_call: TRBV5-6; cdr3_nt: TGTGCCAGCGCACACAGGGGTCAACCTAATGAAAAACTGTTTTTT; cdr3_aa: CASAHRGQPNEKLFF
clone_size: once; j_call: TRBJ1-1; d_call: -; v_call: TRBV2; cdr3_nt: TGTGCCAGCAGTTGGGGCACTGAAGCTTTATTT; cdr3_aa: CASSWGTEALF
clone_size: -; j_call: TRBJ1-4; d_call: TRBD1; v_call: TRBV6-1; cdr3_nt: TGTGCCAGCAGCTATGGGACAGACAATGAAAAACTGTTTTTT; cdr3_aa: CASSYGTDNEKLFF
clone_size: -; j_call: TRBJ2-7; d_call: -; v_call: TRBV7-9; cdr3_nt: TGTTCCAGCAGCTTAGGCTCGGGGAAGGTCGTCGACGAGCAGTACTTC; cdr3_aa: CSSSLGSGKVVDEQYF
clone_size: -; j_call: TRBJ1-4; d_call: -; v_call: TRBV4-2; cdr3_nt: TGTGCCAGCAGCCAGCCCCGGCAGGGGTCTAAGGAACGAAAACTGTTTTTT; cdr3_aa: CASSQPRQGSKERKLFF
clone_size: once; j_call: TRBJ2-3; d_call: TRBD2; v_call: TRBV4-2; cdr3_nt: TGTGCCAGCAGCCCGCTTAGCAGCGGGGGGGCCGCGGGCACAGATACGCAGTATTTT; cdr3_aa: CASSPLSSGGAAGTDTQYF
clone_size: few; j_call: TRBJ1-5; d_call: TRBD1; v_call: TRBV7-2; cdr3_nt: TGTGCCAGCAGCCCCCGGGGGACAGGGGATAGCAATCAGCCCCAGCATTTT; cdr3_aa: CASSPRGTGDSNQPQHF
clone_size: -; j_call: TRBJ1-2; d_call: -; v_call: TRBV27; cdr3_nt: TGTGCCAGCAGTAACACAGGGCGAGGCTACACCTTC; cdr3_aa: CASSNTGRGYTF
clone_size: -; j_call: TRBJ2-7; d_call: TRBD2; v_call: TRBV5-6; cdr3_nt: TGTGCCAGCAGCACTGGACTAGCGGGGGCCTACGAGCAGTACTTC; cdr3_aa: CASSTGLAGAYEQYF
clone_size: -; j_call: TRBJ2-7; d_call: -; v_call: TRBV5-3; cdr3_nt: TGTGCCGGGGAGGAGAATTGGCTCCCCTACGAGCAGTACTTC; cdr3_aa: CAGEENWLPYEQYF
clone_size: -; j_call: TRBJ2-1; d_call: -; v_call: TRBV7-2; cdr3_nt: TGTGCCAGCAGCTTAGCGGGGGGGCCTGATGAGCAGTTCTTC; cdr3_aa: CASSLAGGPDEQFF
clone_size: -; j_call: TRBJ2-7; d_call: -; v_call: TRBV7-9; cdr3_nt: TGTGCCAGCAGCCGACTAGGGGGCAAGTGGAGCGAGCAGTACTTC; cdr3_aa: CASSRLGGKWSEQYF
clone_size: once; j_call: TRBJ1-2; d_call: -; v_call: TRBV7-8; cdr3_nt: TGTGCCAGCAGCTTAGGTTCCGGCAGGGGTAACTATGGCTACACCTTC; cdr3_aa: CASSLGSGRGNYGYTF
clone_size: -; j_call: TRBJ2-7; d_call: TRBD1; v_call: TRBV7-2; cdr3_nt: TGTGCCAGCAGCTTAATGGGGGACAGAAGGGCCTACGAGCAGTACTTC; cdr3_aa: CASSLMGDRRAYEQYF
clone_size: -; j_call: TRBJ1-2; d_call: TRBD1; v_call: TRBV7-9; cdr3_nt: TGTGCCAGCAGCTTAGCCCGCCCGACAGGGGCGGTCGGCTACACCTTC; cdr3_aa: CASSLARPTGAVGYTF
clone_size: -; j_call: TRBJ1-4; d_call: -; v_call: TRBV6-1; cdr3_nt: TGTGCCAGCAGTGAAGCGCTAGGCCTCTCTAATGAAAAACTGTTTTTT; cdr3_aa: CASSEALGLSNEKLFF
clone_size: few; j_call: TRBJ1-2; d_call: TRBD1; v_call: TRBV4-3; cdr3_nt: TGCGCCAGCAGCCAAGAACTACAGGGGGTTTATGGCTACACCTTC; cdr3_aa: CASSQELQGVYGYTF
clone_size: -; j_call: TRBJ2-7; d_call: -; v_call: TRBV7-6; cdr3_nt: TGTGCCAGCAGCGCCACTAGAACGACTACAGACGAGCAGTACTTC; cdr3_aa: CASSATRTTTDEQYF
clone_size: -; j_call: TRBJ1-1; d_call: -; v_call: TRBV10-3; cdr3_nt: TGTGCCATCAATGAAGGACAGATGAACACTGAAGCTTTCTTT; cdr3_aa: CAINEGQMNTEAFF
clone_size: -; j_call: TRBJ2-3; d_call: TRBD1; v_call: TRBV7-2; cdr3_nt: TGTGCCAGCAGCTTAGGGACAGGGTGGCAGTATTTT; cdr3_aa: CASSLGTGWQYF
clone_size: -; j_call: TRBJ1-1; d_call: -; v_call: TRBV29-1; cdr3_nt: TGCAGCGCTTCGGGTCCTAACACTGAAGCTTTCTTT; cdr3_aa: CSASGPNTEAFF
clone_size: once; j_call: TRBJ1-5; d_call: -; v_call: TRBV4-1; cdr3_nt: TGCGCCAGCAGCCAAGAGACAGCCTATAGCAATCAGCCCCAGCATTTT; cdr3_aa: CASSQETAYSNQPQHF
clone_size: -; j_call: TRBJ2-1; d_call: TRBD1; v_call: TRBV10-3; cdr3_nt: TGTGCCATCAGCGAGGGACAGGGCAGCTACAATGAGCAGTTCTTC; cdr3_aa: CAISEGQGSYNEQFF
clone_size: once; j_call: TRBJ1-5; d_call: -; v_call: TRBV6-5; cdr3_nt: TGTGCCAGCAGTTACTCAGTACAGTACAATCAGCCCCAGCATTTT; cdr3_aa: CASSYSVQYNQPQHF
clone_size: -; j_call: TRBJ2-1; d_call: TRBD2; v_call: TRBV11-3; cdr3_nt: TGTGCCAGCAGCTTACGGACTAGCGGGGCCGATGAGCAGTTCTTC; cdr3_aa: CASSLRTSGADEQFF
clone_size: -; j_call: TRBJ2-7; d_call: -; v_call: TRBV27; cdr3_nt: TGTGCCAGCAGTTTCCCGAGCGATAACCCAGGGCCGGGTGAGCAGTACTTC; cdr3_aa: CASSFPSDNPGPGEQYF
clone_size: -; j_call: TRBJ2-3; d_call: TRBD1; v_call: TRBV2; cdr3_nt: TGTGCCAGCACTCCGGACAGGGTCGCAGATACGCAGTATTTT; cdr3_aa: CASTPDRVADTQYF
clone_size: -; j_call: TRBJ1-1; d_call: -; v_call: TRBV18; cdr3_nt: TGTGCCAGCTCACCAAGGGAGGGGACAACTGAAGCTTTCTTT; cdr3_aa: CASSPREGTTEAFF